This paragraph covers one TCR beta chain sequence. The CDR3 totals 17 residues. Trimming stripped 5 bases from V and 1 base from J, with 18 bases between. The germline V gene has CDR1 MDHEN and CDR2 SYDVKM. The entry originates in a study of blood T cells in healthy people across ages. Using a J-beta primer mix together with a sample-barcoded 5' primer, a second PCR was run for about 6 to 11 cycles. TCRdb reprocessed the 5' RACE reads via MiXCR and lists one record per CDR3 protein. The repertoire holds hundreds of thousands of distinct CDR3 sequences, 56% seen once, with roughly 24% in the top ten. This receptor was obtained from a man aged 35-49 years in good health. V is TRBV28 and J is TRBJ1-5; D is perhaps TRBD1 (6 bases). The sample taken for sequencing was blood. Written as DNA, the CDR3 is TGTGCCAGCAGTCCAACGTCAGGGGTTCGAAGCAATCAGCCCCAGCATTTT. This translates into CASSPTSGVRSNQPQHF.